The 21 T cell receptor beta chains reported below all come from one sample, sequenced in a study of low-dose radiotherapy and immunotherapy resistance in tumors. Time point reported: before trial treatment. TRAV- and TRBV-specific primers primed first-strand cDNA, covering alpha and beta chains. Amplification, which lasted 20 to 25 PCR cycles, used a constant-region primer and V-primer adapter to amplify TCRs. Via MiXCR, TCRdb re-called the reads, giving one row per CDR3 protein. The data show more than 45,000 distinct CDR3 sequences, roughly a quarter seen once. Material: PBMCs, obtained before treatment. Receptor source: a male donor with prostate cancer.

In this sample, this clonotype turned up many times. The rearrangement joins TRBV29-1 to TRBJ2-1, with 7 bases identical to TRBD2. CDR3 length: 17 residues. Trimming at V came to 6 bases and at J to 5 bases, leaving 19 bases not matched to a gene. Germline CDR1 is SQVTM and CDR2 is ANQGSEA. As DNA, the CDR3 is TGCAGCGTGGGCCCTAGGCTAGCGGAGAGAAAAAACAATGAGCAGTTCTTC. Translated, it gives CSVGPRLAERKNNEQFF.

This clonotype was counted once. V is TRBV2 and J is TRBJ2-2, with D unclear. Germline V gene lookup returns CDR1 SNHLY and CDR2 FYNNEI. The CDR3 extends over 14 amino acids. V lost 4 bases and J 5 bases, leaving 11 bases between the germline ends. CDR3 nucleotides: TGTGCCAGCAGTGCGGTAGCCCTAACCGGGGAGCTGTTTTTT. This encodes CASSAVALTGELFF.

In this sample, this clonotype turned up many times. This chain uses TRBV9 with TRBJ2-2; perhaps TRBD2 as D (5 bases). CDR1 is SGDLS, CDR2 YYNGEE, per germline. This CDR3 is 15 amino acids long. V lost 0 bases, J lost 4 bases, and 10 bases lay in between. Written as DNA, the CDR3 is TGTGCCAGCAGCGTAGTGTCTCGGGGCACCGGGGAGCTGTTTTTT. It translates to CASSVVSRGTGELFF.

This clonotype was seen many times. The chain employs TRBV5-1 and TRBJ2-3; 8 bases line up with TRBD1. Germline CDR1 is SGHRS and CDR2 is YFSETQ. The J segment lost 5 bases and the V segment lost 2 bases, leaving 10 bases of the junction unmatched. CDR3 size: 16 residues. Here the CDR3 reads CASSFSRTGSGDTQYF. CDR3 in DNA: TGCGCCAGCAGCTTTTCTCGGACAGGGTCAGGAGATACGCAGTATTTT. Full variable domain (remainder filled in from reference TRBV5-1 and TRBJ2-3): KAGVTQTPRYLIKTRGQQVTLSCSPISGHRSVSWYQQTPGQGLQFLFEYFSETQRNKGNFPGRFSGRQFSNSRSEMNVSTLELGDSALYLCASSFSRTGSGDTQYFGPGTRLTVL.

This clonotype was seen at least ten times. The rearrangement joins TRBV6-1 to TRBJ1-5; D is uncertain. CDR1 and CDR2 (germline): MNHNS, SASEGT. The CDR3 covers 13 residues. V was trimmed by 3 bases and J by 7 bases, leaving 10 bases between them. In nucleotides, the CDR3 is TGTGCCAGCAGTGACCGGGGAAACCAGCCCCAGCATTTT. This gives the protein CASSDRGNQPQHF.

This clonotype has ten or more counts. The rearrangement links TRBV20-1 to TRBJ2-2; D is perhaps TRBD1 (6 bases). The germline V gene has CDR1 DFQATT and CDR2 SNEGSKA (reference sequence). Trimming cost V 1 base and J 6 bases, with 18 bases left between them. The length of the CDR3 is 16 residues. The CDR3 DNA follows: TGCAGTGCTAGAGGTATTCTGACAGGTCCGTCCGGGGAGCTGTTTTTT. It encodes CSARGILTGPSGELFF.

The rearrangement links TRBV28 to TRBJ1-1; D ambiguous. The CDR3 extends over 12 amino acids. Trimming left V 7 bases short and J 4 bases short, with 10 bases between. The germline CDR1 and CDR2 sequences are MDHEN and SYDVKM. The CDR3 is CASTDWVTEAFF. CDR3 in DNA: TGTGCCAGCACCGACTGGGTCACTGAAGCTTTCTTT.

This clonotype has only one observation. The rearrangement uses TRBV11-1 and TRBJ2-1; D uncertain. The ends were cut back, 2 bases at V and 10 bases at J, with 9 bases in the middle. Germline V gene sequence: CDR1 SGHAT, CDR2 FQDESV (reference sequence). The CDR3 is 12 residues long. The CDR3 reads CASSLSRLEQFF. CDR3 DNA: TGTGCCAGCAGCTTATCTAGACTCGAGCAGTTCTTC. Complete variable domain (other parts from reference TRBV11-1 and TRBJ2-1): EAEVAQSPRYKITEKSQAVAFWCDPISGHATLYWYRQILGQGPELLVQFQDESVVDDSQLPKDRFSAERLKGVDSTLKIQPAELGDSAMYLCASSLSRLEQFFGPGTRLTVL.

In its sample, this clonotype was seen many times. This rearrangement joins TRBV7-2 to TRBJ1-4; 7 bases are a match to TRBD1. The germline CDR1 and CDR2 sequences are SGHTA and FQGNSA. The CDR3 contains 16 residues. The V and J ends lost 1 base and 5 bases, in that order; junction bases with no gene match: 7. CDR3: CASSLGMGQMNEKLFF. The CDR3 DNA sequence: TGTGCCAGCAGCTTAGGAATGGGACAGATGAATGAAAAACTGTTTTTT.

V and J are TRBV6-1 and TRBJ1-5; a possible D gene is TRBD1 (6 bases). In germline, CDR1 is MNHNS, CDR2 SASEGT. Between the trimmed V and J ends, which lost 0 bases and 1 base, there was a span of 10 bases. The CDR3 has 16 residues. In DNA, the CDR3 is TGTGCCAGCAGTGAAGCGCACAGGGAGAGCAATCAGCCCCAGCATTTT. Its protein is CASSEAHRESNQPQHF.

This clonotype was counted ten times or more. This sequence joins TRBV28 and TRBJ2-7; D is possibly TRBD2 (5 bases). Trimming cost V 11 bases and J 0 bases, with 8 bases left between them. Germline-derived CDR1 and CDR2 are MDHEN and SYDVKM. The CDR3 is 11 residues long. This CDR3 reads CAARGSYEQYF. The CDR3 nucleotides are TGTGCCGCCCGGGGCTCCTACGAGCAGTACTTC.

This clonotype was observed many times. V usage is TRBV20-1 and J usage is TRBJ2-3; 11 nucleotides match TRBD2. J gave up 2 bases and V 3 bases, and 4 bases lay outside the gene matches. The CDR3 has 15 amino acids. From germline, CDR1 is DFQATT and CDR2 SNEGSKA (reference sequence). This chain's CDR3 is CSARGTSGYTDTQYF. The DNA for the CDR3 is TGCAGTGCTAGGGGGACTAGCGGATACACAGATACGCAGTATTTT.

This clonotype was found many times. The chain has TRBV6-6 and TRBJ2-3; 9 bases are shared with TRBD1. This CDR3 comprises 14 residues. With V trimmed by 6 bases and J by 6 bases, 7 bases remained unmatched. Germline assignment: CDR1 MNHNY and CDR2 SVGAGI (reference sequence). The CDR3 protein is CASREQGAVDTQYF. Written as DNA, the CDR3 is TGTGCCAGCAGGGAACAGGGGGCAGTTGATACGCAGTATTTT.

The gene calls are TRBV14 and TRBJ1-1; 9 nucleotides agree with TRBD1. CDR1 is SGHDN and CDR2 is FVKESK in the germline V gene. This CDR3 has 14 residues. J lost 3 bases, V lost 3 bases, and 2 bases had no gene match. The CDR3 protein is CASSHRTGDTEAFF. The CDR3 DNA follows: TGTGCCAGCAGCCATCGGACAGGGGACACTGAAGCTTTCTTT.

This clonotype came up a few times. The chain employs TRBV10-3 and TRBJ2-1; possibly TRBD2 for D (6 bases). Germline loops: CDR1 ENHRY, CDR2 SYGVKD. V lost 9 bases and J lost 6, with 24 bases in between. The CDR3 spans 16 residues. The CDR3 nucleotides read TGTGCCATAGGCGGTACCGGGAGAGCAGACGGCAATGAGCAGTTCTTC. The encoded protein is CAIGGTGRADGNEQFF.

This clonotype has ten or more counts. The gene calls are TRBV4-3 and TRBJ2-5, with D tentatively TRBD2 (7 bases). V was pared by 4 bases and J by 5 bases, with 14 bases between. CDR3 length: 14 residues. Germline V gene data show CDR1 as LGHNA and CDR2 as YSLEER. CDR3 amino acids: CASSRGGAEETQYF. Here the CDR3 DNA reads TGCGCCAGCAGCCGGGGGGGCGCAGAGGAGACCCAGTACTTC.

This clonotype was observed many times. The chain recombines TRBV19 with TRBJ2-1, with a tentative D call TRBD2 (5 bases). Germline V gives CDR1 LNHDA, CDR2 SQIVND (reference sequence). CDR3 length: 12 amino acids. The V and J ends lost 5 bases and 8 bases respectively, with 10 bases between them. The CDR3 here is CASSPRVDEQFF. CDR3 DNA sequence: TGTGCCAGTAGTCCGAGGGTCGATGAGCAGTTCTTC.

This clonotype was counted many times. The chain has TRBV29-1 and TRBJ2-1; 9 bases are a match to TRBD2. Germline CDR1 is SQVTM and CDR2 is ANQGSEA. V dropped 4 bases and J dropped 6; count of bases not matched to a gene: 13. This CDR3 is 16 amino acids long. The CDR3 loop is CSVVFAGTSLTNEQFF. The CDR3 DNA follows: TGCAGCGTTGTCTTTGCGGGGACTAGCCTCACCAATGAGCAGTTCTTC.

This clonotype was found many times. The CDR3 nucleotides are TGTGCCAGCACCCGGGACAGGGCGTTTAGCAATCAGCCCCAGCATTTT. This codes for CASTRDRAFSNQPQHF. V is TRBV6-2 or TRBV6-3 and J is TRBJ1-5; 9 nucleotides match TRBD1. V lost 7 bases to trimming and J lost 0 bases; unmatched junction nucleotides: 7. CDR3 length: 16 residues. The germline CDR1 and CDR2 sequences are MNHEY and SVGEGT.

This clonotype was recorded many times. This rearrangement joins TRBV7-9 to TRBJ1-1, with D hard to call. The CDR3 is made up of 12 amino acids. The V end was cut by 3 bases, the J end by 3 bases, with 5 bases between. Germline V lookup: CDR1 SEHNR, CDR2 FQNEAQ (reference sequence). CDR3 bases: TGTGCCAGCAGCTTCGGGTACACTGAAGCTTTCTTT. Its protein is CASSFGYTEAFF.

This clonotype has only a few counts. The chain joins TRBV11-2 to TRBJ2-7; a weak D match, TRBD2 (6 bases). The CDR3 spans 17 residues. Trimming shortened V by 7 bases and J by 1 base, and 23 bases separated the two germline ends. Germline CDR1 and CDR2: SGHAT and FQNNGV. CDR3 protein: CASTALGGRGNSYEQYF. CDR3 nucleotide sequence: TGTGCCAGCACCGCCCTGGGGGGAAGGGGTAATTCCTACGAGCAGTACTTC. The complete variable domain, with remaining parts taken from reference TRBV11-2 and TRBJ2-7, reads EAGVAQSPRYKIIEKRQSVAFWCNPISGHATLYWYQQILGQGPKLLIQFQNNGVVDDSQLPKDRFSAERLKGVDSTLKIQPAKLEDSAVYLCASTALGGRGNSYEQYFGPGTRLTVT.